This T cell receptor beta chain derives from a study of preoperative IRX-2 immunotherapy in early breast cancer. This clone was counted once. Treatment denoted: preoperative locoregional IRX-2 cytokine immunotherapy. Samples came from a phase Ib trial of preoperative locoregional IRX-2 cytokine immunotherapy. The protocol was immunoSEQ multiplex PCR, while the TCRdb copy is restricted to in-frame clones and leaves out a portion. This sample has over 60,000 clones, with roughly 94% found just once. Germline values: CDR1 SGHAT, CDR2 FQNNGV. With V trimmed by 5 bases and J by 1 base, 9 bases remained unmatched. This CDR3 is built from 16 residues.

The TCR comes from a human donor with breast cancer. The chain carries TRBV11-2 and TRBJ2-7, with 9 nucleotides matching TRBD2. The sample was gathered from a patient treated with IRX-2 immunotherapy. CDR3 in DNA: TGTGCCAGCAGCCTCCTTAAAGCGGGAGGTTCCTACGAGCAGTACTTC. Encoded protein: CASSLLKAGGSYEQYF.